These 30 T cell receptor beta chains share one sample of origin, sequenced in a study of T cell changes during pregnancy in multiple sclerosis. Measured with immunoSEQ multiplex PCR; TCRdb has only the in-frame clones, and not every one. The table records about 110,000 clones, about 90% of them present only once. The material was peripheral blood, obtained before pregnancy. The receptors were gathered from a female donor with multiple sclerosis, enrolled in a pregnancy study.

The gene calls are TRBV5-8 and TRBJ1-1, with TRBD1 matching over 7 bases. This CDR3 has 15 residues. The J segment lost 0 bases and the V segment lost 3 bases, leaving 5 bases of the junction unmatched. Germline loops: CDR1 SGHTS, CDR2 YDEGEE. DNA for the CDR3: TGTGCCAGCAGCTCCGGGACAGCAATGAACACTGAAGCTTTCTTT. Encoded protein: CASSSGTAMNTEAFF.

This chain connects TRBV4-2 to TRBJ2-5; the D gene is possibly TRBD1 (6 bases). Deletions cut 0 bases from V and 2 bases from J, with 13 bases between. This CDR3 contains 16 residues. Germline loops: CDR1 LGHNA, CDR2 YNFKEQ. CDR3 residues: CASSQESEQGQETQYF. The CDR3, as DNA: TGTGCCAGCAGCCAAGAGAGTGAACAGGGACAAGAGACCCAGTACTTC.

The rearrangement uses TRBV28 and TRBJ1-4, with 8 bases lining up with TRBD1. The V gene's germline CDR1 is MDHEN and CDR2 SYDVKM. The CDR3 spans 15 residues. V lost 5 bases, J lost 3 bases, and 5 bases stayed unmatched. The CDR3 spells CASSPRGQANEKLFF. The CDR3 DNA follows: TGTGCCAGCAGTCCCAGGGGGCAGGCTAATGAAAAACTGTTTTTT.

The V gene is TRBV5-1, the J gene TRBJ1-3; 9 bases are shared with TRBD1. The J segment lost 1 base and the V segment lost 4 bases, leaving 6 bases of the junction unmatched. The CDR3 extends over 16 amino acids. The V gene's germline CDR1 is SGHRS and CDR2 YFSETQ. CDR3 loop: CASSGGQGRSGNTIYF. The DNA for the CDR3 is TGCGCCAGCAGCGGGGGACAGGGTAGGTCTGGAAACACCATATATTTT. Looking up the rest from reference TRBV5-1 and TRBJ1-3 gives the full variable domain: KAGVTQTPRYLIKTRGQQVTLSCSPISGHRSVSWYQQTPGQGLQFLFEYFSETQRNKGNFPGRFSGRQFSNSRSEMNVSTLELGDSALYLCASSGGQGRSGNTIYFGEGSWLTVV.

The chain couples TRBV7-9 to TRBJ2-5; TRBD1 is a possible D gene (5 bases). The germline V gene encodes CDR1 SEHNR and CDR2 FQNEAQ (reference sequence). Trimming took 0 bases from V and 5 from J, leaving 10 bases between them. The CDR3 loop spans 14 amino acids. The CDR3 is CASSLAGRAETQYF. CDR3 DNA: TGTGCCAGCAGCTTAGCTGGCAGGGCGGAGACCCAGTACTTC.

The rearrangement links TRBV11-3 to TRBJ2-3; 15 nucleotides align to TRBD2. Germline values: CDR1 SGHNT, CDR2 YENEEA. After removal of 4 bases from V and 5 bases from J, the junction contained 4 bases not matched to a gene. This CDR3 spans 16 amino acids. CDR3 residues: CASSWTSGGAGDTQYF. As DNA, the CDR3 is TGTGCCAGCAGCTGGACTAGCGGGGGGGCTGGAGATACGCAGTATTTT.

The chain joins TRBV6-5 to TRBJ1-1, with D perhaps TRBD1 (5 bases). The germline gives CDR1 MNHEY, CDR2 SVGAGI. The CDR3 consists of 11 residues. Trimming pared 4 bases from V and 10 bases from J, leaving 10 bases between. CDR3 sequence: CASSWEGRAFF. DNA of the CDR3: TGTGCCAGCAGTTGGGAGGGACGAGCTTTCTTT.

The J gene is TRBJ1-5, the V gene TRBV19; no clear D. Between the trimmed V and J ends, which lost 1 base and 4 bases, there was a span of 14 bases. This CDR3 spans 16 amino acids. The germline gives CDR1 LNHDA, CDR2 SQIVND (reference sequence). CDR3: CASSIVRQIKNQPQHF. In DNA form, the CDR3 reads TGTGCCAGTAGTATAGTGAGGCAGATTAAAAATCAGCCCCAGCATTTT.

The chain employs TRBV19 and TRBJ2-5; 7 bases fit TRBD2. V gave up 11 bases and J gave up 3 bases; unmatched junction bases: 6. From germline, CDR1 is LNHDA and CDR2 SQIVND (reference sequence). CDR3 length equals 12 residues. As DNA, the CDR3 is TGTGCCGCGGGGGAGAGAAAAGAGACCCAGTACTTC. Encoded protein: CAAGERKETQYF.

V is TRBV6-1 and J is TRBJ2-6, with D perhaps matching TRBD1 (6 bases). V was shortened by 11 bases and J by 2 bases, with 16 bases between the two germline ends. Per the germline V gene, CDR1 is MNHNS and CDR2 is SASEGT. The CDR3 loop spans 15 amino acids. The CDR3 DNA reads TGTGCCGGCCAACCAGGGGCAGCTGGGGCCAACGTCCTGACTTTC. Protein: CAGQPGAAGANVLTF.

This chain connects TRBV9 to TRBJ1-1, with unresolved D. Trimming pared 6 bases from V and 1 base from J, leaving 13 bases between. The CDR3 covers 14 residues. Germline V CDR1 and CDR2: SGDLS, YYNGEE. The DNA for the CDR3 is TGTGCCAGCACCCCGGGGTCGACGAACACTGAAGCTTTCTTT. Its translation: CASTPGSTNTEAFF.

The rearrangement uses TRBV4-3 and TRBJ1-1; the D gene is possibly TRBD1 (5 bases). The germline gives CDR1 LGHNA, CDR2 YSLEER. Trimming took 0 bases from V and 3 from J, leaving 11 bases between them. CDR3 length: 15 residues. CDR3 sequence (DNA): TGCGCCAGCAGCCAAGAAGGGCGGGGGGACACTGAAGCTTTCTTT. Its translation is CASSQEGRGDTEAFF.

The gene calls are TRBV30 and TRBJ2-3; TRBD1 matches at 8 bases. V shed 0 bases and J 2 bases; nucleotides not matched to a gene: 7. CDR1 and CDR2 (germline): GTSNPN, SVGIG (reference sequence). This CDR3 region has 16 residues. The chain's CDR3 is CAWSVGTGGPTDTQYF. Here the CDR3 DNA reads TGTGCCTGGAGTGTCGGTACAGGGGGTCCCACAGATACGCAGTATTTT.

V and J are TRBV2 and TRBJ1-6, with TRBD1 as a possible D gene (6 bases). The CDR3 sequence is 13 residues long. Germline CDR1 reads SNHLY; CDR2 reads FYNNEI. Trimming took 7 bases from V and 7 from J, leaving 11 bases between them. The CDR3 loop reads CASIWTENSPLHF. The CDR3 DNA reads as TGTGCCAGCATATGGACAGAGAATTCACCCCTCCACTTT.

Only one count was recorded for this clone. This chain joins TRBV7-9 and TRBJ1-1; D is perhaps TRBD1 (5 bases). The germline V gene encodes CDR1 SEHNR and CDR2 FQNEAQ (reference sequence). Trimming removed 6 bases from V and 3 bases from J, with 11 bases in between. The CDR3 sequence is 13 residues long. For the CDR3, the DNA is TGTGCCAGCAGTTTTACGGGGGACACTGAAGCTTTCTTT. Residues: CASSFTGDTEAFF.

This clone was seen once. V usage is TRBV7-2 and J usage is TRBJ2-3; TRBD2 is a possible D gene (5 bases). Trimming cost V 7 bases and J 1 base, with 12 bases left between them. This CDR3 has 14 amino acids. Germline-derived CDR1 and CDR2 are SGHTA and FQGNSA. In DNA form, the CDR3 reads TGTGCCAGCATCATGGTTAGCGGCACAGATACGCAGTATTTT. This sequence encodes CASIMVSGTDTQYF. Full variable domain (outside the CDR3, taken from reference TRBV7-2 and TRBJ2-3): GAGVSQSPSNKVTEKGKDVELRCDPISGHTALYWYRQSLGQGLEFLIYFQGNSAPDKSGLPSDRFSAERTGGSVSTLTIQRTQQEDSAVYLCASIMVSGTDTQYFGPGTRLTVL.

This chain links TRBV13 with TRBJ2-2; TRBD2 matches at 12 bases. V shed 5 bases and J 5 bases; nucleotides not matched to a gene: 6. Germline CDR1 is PRHDT and CDR2 is FYEKMQ (reference sequence). This CDR3 has 16 amino acids. This CDR3 reads CASSPRGLAGTGELFF. CDR3 nucleotides: TGTGCCAGCAGCCCGAGGGGACTAGCGGGTACCGGGGAGCTGTTTTTT.

Here the CDR3 reads CASSSMLAGGNTDTQYF. The CDR3 coding sequence is TGTGCCAGCAGCTCCATGCTAGCGGGGGGCAACACAGATACGCAGTATTTT. The chain combines TRBV7-9 with TRBJ2-3; 11 nucleotides match TRBD2. The ends lost 4 bases at V and 2 bases at J; junction bases unmatched: 8. CDR3 length equals 17 residues. Germline-derived CDR1 and CDR2 are SEHNR and FQNEAQ (reference sequence).

The chain links TRBV10-1 to TRBJ2-7; 15 bases are a match to TRBD2. Trimming removed 6 bases from V and 4 bases from J; junction bases left unmatched: 4. Germline V gene lookup returns CDR1 WNHNN and CDR2 SYGVQD (reference sequence). This CDR3 region has 15 residues. Here the CDR3 reads CASRGGTSGGYEQYF. CDR3 nucleotides: TGCGCCAGCAGGGGCGGGACTAGCGGGGGGTACGAGCAGTACTTC.

This clone was detected only once. This rearrangement joins TRBV27 to TRBJ2-1; 8 positions match TRBD2. The V gene end was trimmed by 3 bases and the J gene end by 3 bases; junction bases not matched to a gene: 4. Germline CDR1 reads MNHEY; CDR2 reads SMNVEV (reference sequence). The CDR3 has 15 amino acids. CDR3 sequence: CASSLEREFYNEQFF. The DNA of the CDR3 is TGTGCCAGCAGTTTGGAGCGGGAGTTCTACAATGAGCAGTTCTTC.

The chain recombines TRBV5-5 with TRBJ1-3, with 11 bases matching TRBD1. J gave up 0 bases and V 4 bases, and 9 bases lay outside the gene matches. Germline V CDR1 and CDR2: SGHKS, YYEKEE (reference sequence). CDR3 size: 18 residues. CDR3 in amino acids: CASSLRTGGLFSGNTIYF. CDR3 nucleotide sequence: TGTGCCAGCAGCCTAAGGACAGGGGGCCTTTTCTCTGGAAACACCATATATTTT.

The chain joins TRBV15 to TRBJ2-2; 10 bases are shared with TRBD1. The junction had 8 bases not matched to a gene; V was cut back by 4 bases and J by 3 bases. The CDR3 runs to 17 residues. In germline, CDR1 is LNHNV, CDR2 YYDKDF (reference sequence). DNA for the CDR3: TGTGCCACCAGCACCAGACAGGGGGCTCCCGACACCGGGGAGCTGTTTTTT. It translates to CATSTRQGAPDTGELFF. Supplemented by reference TRBV15 and TRBJ2-2, the full variable domain reads DAMVIQNPRYQVTQFGKPVTLSCSQTLNHNVMYWYQQKSSQAPKLLFHYYDKDFNNEADTPDNFQSRRPNTSFCFLDIRSPGLGDTAMYLCATSTRQGAPDTGELFFGEGSRLTVL.

This sequence joins TRBV30 and TRBJ2-7; D possibly corresponds to TRBD1 (5 bases). Germline V CDR1 and CDR2: GTSNPN, SVGIG (reference sequence). V lost 0 bases and J 3 bases, leaving 9 bases between the germline ends. The CDR3 covers 13 residues. The chain's CDR3 is CAWSVGAGYEQYF. The CDR3 DNA is TGTGCCTGGAGTGTAGGGGCAGGCTACGAGCAGTACTTC.

This chain joins TRBV27 and TRBJ2-7, with a tentative D call TRBD2 (6 bases). V shed 8 bases and J shed 2 bases, with 22 bases lying between them. There are 16 residues in the CDR3. Germline V gene data show CDR1 as MNHEY and CDR2 as SMNVEV (reference sequence). The CDR3, as DNA: TGTGCCAGCTTACAAAGGGGAGGCAGGGACCCCTACGAGCAGTACTTC. Protein product: CASLQRGGRDPYEQYF.

This CDR3 is CASSEDVEKLFF. The CDR3 DNA follows: TGTGCCAGCAGCGAGGATGTCGAAAAACTGTTTTTT. The rearrangement joins TRBV7-9 to TRBJ1-4; no definite D call. The CDR3 has 12 amino acids. Germline CDR1 reads SEHNR; CDR2 reads FQNEAQ (reference sequence). With 5 bases removed from V and 8 bases from J, the gap between germline ends came to 9 bases.

The V and J genes are TRBV11-2 and TRBJ1-2; 7 bases match TRBD1. This CDR3 region has 16 residues. Germline V gives CDR1 SGHAT, CDR2 FQNNGV. The V gene end was trimmed by 7 bases and the J gene end by 4 bases; junction bases not matched to a gene: 15. For the CDR3, the DNA is TGTGCCAGCACCCCCCACCTTAGACAGGGTGGCTATGGCTACACCTTC. As protein: CASTPHLRQGGYGYTF. The full variable domain, in which reference TRBV11-2 and TRBJ1-2 provide the parts outside the CDR3, is EAGVAQSPRYKIIEKRQSVAFWCNPISGHATLYWYQQILGQGPKLLIQFQNNGVVDDSQLPKDRFSAERLKGVDSTLKIQPAKLEDSAVYLCASTPHLRQGGYGYTFGSGTRLTVV.

The gene calls are TRBV7-2 and TRBJ2-7; 7 bases map to TRBD2. With V trimmed by 3 bases and J by 2 bases, 4 bases remained unmatched. Looked up from germline, CDR1 is SGHTA and CDR2 is FQGNSA. The CDR3 sequence is 14 residues long. Written as DNA, the CDR3 is TGTGCCAGCAGCTTGAGCGGGGAGACCTACGAGCAGTACTTC. This translates into CASSLSGETYEQYF.

The chain joins TRBV7-9 to TRBJ2-3; TRBD1 might be the D (6 bases). Germline CDR1 reads SEHNR; CDR2 reads FQNEAQ (reference sequence). The CDR3 runs 15 residues. Deletions cut 7 bases from V and 6 bases from J, with 20 bases between. CDR3 nucleotide sequence: TGTGCCAGCAAAGCCGACAGGCCGGCAAGGGATACGCAGTATTTT. This codes for CASKADRPARDTQYF.

The chain joins TRBV5-1 to TRBJ1-2; D perhaps matches TRBD1 (6 bases). The CDR3 is 13 amino acids. V was pared by 0 bases and J by 8 bases, with 11 bases between. Germline V gene lookup returns CDR1 SGHRS and CDR2 YFSETQ. This CDR3 reads CASSLVGGEGYTF. Here the CDR3 DNA reads TGCGCCAGCAGCTTGGTAGGGGGGGAAGGCTACACCTTC.

V usage is TRBV5-5 and J usage is TRBJ1-4, with 7 bases aligning to TRBD1. Germline V gene lookup returns CDR1 SGHKS and CDR2 YYEKEE (reference sequence). The length of the CDR3 is 15 residues. Trimming at V came to 4 bases and at J to 3 bases, leaving 6 bases not matched to a gene. The CDR3 DNA reads TGTGCCAGCAGCCTAACCGGGACAGCTAATGAAAAACTGTTTTTT. Translating gives CASSLTGTANEKLFF.